The rows below give T cell receptor beta chains drawn from one sample of a study of T cell responses to AZD1222 COVID-19 vaccine. TCRdb's table, derived via immunoSEQ multiplex PCR, lists solely in-frame clones and lacks some. The data contain approximately 200,000 clones, 94% of them seen just once; the ten biggest clones take up 1.7%. The specimen comprised peripheral blood, sampled 28 days after the second dose of the MenACWY control vaccine. The receptors were gathered from an adult who received the MenACWY meningococcal vaccine as a control. The CDR3 runs from the conserved cysteine through the conserved F or W. The D gene is left open where the match is weak. Size is stated for part of the rows, as once, few or many counts, or as a class when the clone is expanded.

>-|TRBJ2-1|TRBV3-1/TRBV3-2|TRBD2
TGTGCCAGCAGCCACCCTACTAGCGGGCGGAGCTCCTACAATGAGCAGTTCTTC
CASSHPTSGRSSYNEQFF
>once|TRBJ1-1|TRBV2|-
TGTGCCAGCACCAGAAGCCCTGCAGCTTTCTTT
CASTRSPAAFF
>-|TRBJ2-5|TRBV28|TRBD1
TGTGCCAGCAGTTTAAGGGGGACAGGGGGCCGGGAGACCCAGTACTTC
CASSLRGTGGRETQYF
>-|TRBJ1-1|TRBV5-5|-
TGTGCCAGCAGCTTGAGGCTGAACTTGAACACTGAAGCTTTCTTT
CASSLRLNLNTEAFF
>-|TRBJ1-4|TRBV4-3|-
TGCGCCAGCAGCCAAGATCAGGAATCAGGGAAACTGTTTTTT
CASSQDQESGKLFF
>-|TRBJ2-5|TRBV5-1|TRBD2
TGCGCCAGCAGCCGGTGGCGGGGGGACCAAGAGACCCAGTACTTC
CASSRWRGDQETQYF
>-|TRBJ1-5|TRBV6-1|-
TGTGCCAGCAGTGAAATGTTTAGCCCCAAGATTCCCCAGCATTTT
CASSEMFSPKIPQHF
>-|TRBJ2-1|TRBV28|TRBD2
TGTGCCAGCAGTGAATCTAGCGGGGTACAACAGTTCTTC
CASSESSGVQQFF
>-|TRBJ1-5|TRBV7-2|-
TGTGCCAGCAGCCGGACAGTAAATCAGCCCCAGCATTTT
CASSRTVNQPQHF
>-|TRBJ1-2|TRBV19|TRBD1
TGTGCCAGTAGTCGACAGGGTTCAACTAACTATGGCTACACCTTC
CASSRQGSTNYGYTF
>-|TRBJ1-2|TRBV28|-
TGTGCCAGCAAGGGGGGCGTAACTGGCTACACCTTC
CASKGGVTGYTF
>-|TRBJ2-1|TRBV9|TRBD2
TGTGCCAGCAGCACTCTCCAACTAGCGGGGACGGATGAGCAGTTCTTC
CASSTLQLAGTDEQFF
>-|TRBJ2-7|TRBV11-3|TRBD1
TGTGCCAGCAGTCCCGGACAGGGCTACGAGCAGTACTTC
CASSPGQGYEQYF
>-|TRBJ1-5|TRBV28|-
TGTGCCAGCTCGGAAGGCACTAGCAATCAGCCCCAGCATTTT
CASSEGTSNQPQHF
>-|TRBJ1-3|TRBV5-5|-
TGTGCCAGCAGTGGCGGGCCCGGACTGGAACTCTCTGGAAACACCATATATTTT
CASSGGPGLELSGNTIYF
>-|TRBJ1-3|TRBV28|TRBD1
TGTGCCAGCAGTTTACTCTTAGGGGGCGCCGGAAACACCATATATTTT
CASSLLLGGAGNTIYF
>-|TRBJ1-2|TRBV3-1/TRBV3-2|-
TGTGCCAGCAGCCAAGAAACCCGGGGCGCAGACTATGGCTACACCTTC
CASSQETRGADYGYTF
>-|TRBJ2-1|TRBV6-5|TRBD2
TGTGCCAGCAGTTCTGCTAGCGGAGGATCTAATGAGCAGTTCTTC
CASSSASGGSNEQFF
>-|TRBJ1-2|TRBV4-1|TRBD1
TGCGCCAGCAGCCAATCACAGGGGGCGAACTATGGCTACACCTTC
CASSQSQGANYGYTF
>-|TRBJ2-2|TRBV9|-
TGTGCCAGCAGCGTAGCCGCCGGGGAGCTGTTTTTT
CASSVAAGELFF
>-|TRBJ2-3|TRBV2|TRBD2
TGTGCCAGCAGTGCGGCTAGCGGGGGGACAGATACGCAGTATTTT
CASSAASGGTDTQYF
>-|TRBJ1-1|TRBV6-5|-
TGTGCCGCCCAAAGGGGGGGGTACACTGAAGCTTTCTTT
CAAQRGGYTEAFF
>once|TRBJ2-1|TRBV27|-
TGTGCCAGCAGTTTTGACAGCAATGAGCAGTTCTTC
CASSFDSNEQFF
>-|TRBJ2-3|TRBV5-1|TRBD1
TGCGCCAGCAGCTTGGCTGACAGGGTCGGGACAGATACGCAGTATTTT
CASSLADRVGTDTQYF
>-|TRBJ2-7|TRBV5-1|-
TGCGCCAGCAGCTTGACGGGCGAGCAGTACTTC
CASSLTGEQYF
>-|TRBJ2-3|TRBV7-2|-
TGTGCCAGCAGCTTCCCGCGGAGGACATGGGCAGATACGCAGTATTTT
CASSFPRRTWADTQYF
>-|TRBJ1-1|TRBV28|-
TGTGCCAGCAGTCTCCCCACGCAGGGTAGCTTGGAGATTGAAGCTTTCTTT
CASSLPTQGSLEIEAFF
>-|TRBJ1-1|TRBV9|-
TGTGCCAGCAAGAGTAATGGTGGCACTGAAGCTTTCTTT
CASKSNGGTEAFF
>-|TRBJ2-7|TRBV9|TRBD2
TGTGCCAGCAGCGTAGTCGGGGGAGGGGGACTAGCGGGGTTACGCTCCTACGAGCAGTACTTC
CASSVVGGGGLAGLRSYEQYF
>-|TRBJ1-1|TRBV14|-
TGTGCCAGCAGCCCAAGTGCGGCCAGAAGCACTGAAGCTTTCTTT
CASSPSAARSTEAFF
>-|TRBJ1-1|TRBV29-1|-
TGCAGCGTTGAGAAGGGGCTGGGTGCTTTCTTT
CSVEKGLGAFF
>-|TRBJ2-7|TRBV11-3|-
TGTGCCAGCAGCTTAGTTTTTGGCTACGAGCAGTACTTC
CASSLVFGYEQYF
>-|TRBJ2-1|TRBV3-1/TRBV3-2|TRBD2
TGTGCCAGCAGGCTCCTAGCGGGGCGTTACAATGAGCAGTTCTTC
CASRLLAGRYNEQFF
>-|TRBJ1-5|TRBV7-6|TRBD1
TGTGCCAGCAGCCCAGGACAGGGAAGCAATCAGCCCCAGCATTTT
CASSPGQGSNQPQHF
>-|TRBJ1-2|TRBV18|-
TGTGCCAGCTCACCCTCCGGACGGGATACCTATGGCTACACCTTC
CASSPSGRDTYGYTF
>-|TRBJ2-7|TRBV5-1|TRBD1
TGCGCCAGCAGCCTTGAGGCAGGGGGTGAGCAGTACTTC
CASSLEAGGEQYF
>few|TRBJ2-1|TRBV24-1|TRBD2
TGTGCCACCAGTGATTTAGGCGGGAGCTCCTACAATGAGCAGTTCTTC
CATSDLGGSSYNEQFF
>-|TRBJ2-2|TRBV10-3|TRBD2
TGTGCCATCAGTGTAACAAGCGGGAGAAAAAACACCGGGGAGCTGTTTTTT
CAISVTSGRKNTGELFF
>-|TRBJ2-7|TRBV11-1|-
TGTGCCAGCAGCCCTGACAGCTACGAGCAGTACTTC
CASSPDSYEQYF
>-|TRBJ2-7|TRBV15|-
TGTGCCACCAGCAGGACTAGGGCGGGGTCCTACGAGCAGTACTTC
CATSRTRAGSYEQYF
>-|TRBJ2-1|TRBV9|TRBD2
TGTGCCAGCAGTGATTCCCCTTTGACTAGCGCGGTCTACAATGAGCAGTTCTTC
CASSDSPLTSAVYNEQFF
>-|TRBJ1-2|TRBV2|-
TGTGCCAGCTGGCTGGACAGCCTATATGGCTACACCTTC
CASWLDSLYGYTF